These 21 T cell receptor beta chains share one sample of origin, sequenced in a study of blood T cell repertoires in COVID-19 (dated by TCRdb to 2019 to 2021). Library method: the immunoSEQ multiplex PCR assay. TCRdb mirrors the immuneACCESS table, restricted to in-frame sequences. Some clones are absent from its copies; in checked studies, under half trace to an unresolved V gene, and the reason for the others is unknown. The sample data list a few hundred thousand clones, and 70% to 90% of these were observed just once. The ten largest make up over 2% of the sample. Sequencing was performed on peripheral blood. These receptors all come from a young man who had recovered from COVID-19.

This clone appeared many times. This chain's CDR3 is CASMDRSNTGELFF. CDR3 nucleotides: TGTGCCAGTATGGACAGGTCGAACACCGGGGAGCTGTTTTTT. The chain joins TRBV19 to TRBJ2-2; 7 bases fit TRBD1. The CDR3 covers 14 residues. The V segment lost 7 bases and the J segment 0 bases; nucleotides outside the gene matches: 2. CDR1 is LNHDA, CDR2 SQIVND, per germline (reference sequence).

The chain recombines TRBV27 with TRBJ1-5; D possibly corresponds to TRBD1 (5 bases). Germline V gene lookup returns CDR1 MNHEY and CDR2 SMNVEV (reference sequence). The CDR3 contains 18 residues. V lost 2 bases to trimming and J lost 5 bases, with 22 bases between them. In nucleotides, the CDR3 is TGTGCCAGCAGTTTAGCCCGGCCAGGGACTAATAGGGATCAGCCCCAGCATTTT. Translated, it gives CASSLARPGTNRDQPQHF.

The chain links TRBV7-2 to TRBJ1-3; a weak D match, TRBD1 (5 bases). V was shortened by 3 bases and J by 1 base, with 19 bases between the two germline ends. There are 18 residues in the CDR3. Germline CDR1 and CDR2: SGHTA and FQGNSA. The CDR3 spells CASSFSRASGLSGNTIYF. In DNA, the CDR3 is TGTGCCAGCAGCTTCTCACGGGCGTCAGGGTTGTCTGGAAACACCATATATTTT.

CDR3: CASSPGTGGQVIGSQPQHF. In DNA, the CDR3 is TGTGCCAGTAGTCCAGGGACAGGAGGGCAGGTTATTGGAAGTCAGCCCCAGCATTTT. The chain employs TRBV19 and TRBJ1-5; 8 positions match TRBD1. J was trimmed by 6 bases and V by 5 bases; bases with no gene match: 21. The CDR3 is 19 residues long. Germline values: CDR1 LNHDA, CDR2 SQIVND (reference sequence). Looking up the rest from reference TRBV19 and TRBJ1-5 gives the full variable domain: DGGITQSPKYLFRKEGQNVTLSCEQNLNHDAMYWYRQDPGQGLRLIYYSQIVNDFQKGDIAEGYSVSREKKESFPLTVTSAQKNPTAFYLCASSPGTGGQVIGSQPQHFGDGTRLSIL.

This clone is a singleton in its sample. The rearrangement joins TRBV6-2 or TRBV6-3 to TRBJ2-7, with TRBD1 matching 9 bases. Germline CDR1 is MNHEY and CDR2 is SVGEGT. The V gene end was trimmed by 6 bases and the J gene end by 6 bases; junction bases not matched to a gene: 9. The length of the CDR3 is 14 residues. The CDR3 coding sequence is TGTGCCAGCAGCCCTCCGGGACAGGGAAGCGAGCAGTACTTC. Amino acid sequence: CASSPPGQGSEQYF.

The V call is TRBV18, the J call TRBJ2-3; possibly TRBD1 for D (5 bases). The CDR3 loop spans 14 amino acids. CDR1 is KGHSH, CDR2 LQKENI, per germline. The V and J ends lost 3 bases and 3 bases respectively, with 10 bases between them. The CDR3 sequence is CASSPSRTTDTQYF. The CDR3 DNA reads TGTGCCAGCTCACCGTCCAGGACAACAGATACGCAGTATTTT.

The chain employs TRBV7-8 and TRBJ1-4; 9 nucleotides match TRBD1. The CDR3 contains 16 residues. CDR1 and CDR2 (germline): SGHVS, FQNEAQ. V lost 1 base to trimming and J lost 5 bases; unmatched junction nucleotides: 5. CDR3 in DNA: TGTGCCAGCAGCTTAGTAGGGGGGACAGGGAATGAAAAACTGTTTTTT. Protein sequence: CASSLVGGTGNEKLFF.

The gene calls are TRBV19 and TRBJ1-2; the D is unclear. The CDR3 has 22 amino acids. V lost 0 bases and J lost 4, with 33 bases in between. Looked up from germline, CDR1 is LNHDA and CDR2 is SQIVND (reference sequence). The CDR3 loop is CASSIDLIRSLPGRKEVYGYTF. In DNA, the CDR3 is TGTGCCAGTAGTATAGATCTTATTAGATCTCTACCAGGACGGAAGGAGGTCTATGGCTACACCTTC.

This chain connects TRBV14 to TRBJ1-5; possible D gene TRBD1, 5 bases. The CDR3 totals 13 residues. Germline V gene data show CDR1 as SGHDN and CDR2 as FVKESK. Trimming cost V 4 bases and J 4 bases, with 8 bases left between them. The CDR3 sequence: CASSRQLNQPQHF. CDR3 sequence (DNA): TGTGCCAGCAGCCGACAGCTTAATCAGCCCCAGCATTTT.

V and J are TRBV4-1 and TRBJ2-3, with 15 bases fitting TRBD2. The CDR3 runs 20 residues. Per the germline V gene, CDR1 is MGHRA and CDR2 is YSYEKL. The trim removed 3 bases at V and 1 base at J, leaving 11 bases unmatched. The CDR3 DNA reads TGCGCCAGCAGCCACGGCCAAGGACTAGCGGGGGGGCTGGGCACAGATACGCAGTATTTT. Translation: CASSHGQGLAGGLGTDTQYF.

The count of this clone is one. The rearrangement links TRBV25-1 to TRBJ1-1; D gene uncertain. The V gene lost 2 bases and the J gene lost 0 bases, with 16 bases spanning the gap. Germline V gene sequence: CDR1 MGHDK, CDR2 SYGVNS. This CDR3 is 17 amino acids long. The CDR3 loop reads CASSEGPWRSLNTEAFF. As DNA, the CDR3 is TGTGCCAGCAGTGAAGGCCCTTGGAGGTCCCTGAACACTGAAGCTTTCTTT.

The chain is built from TRBV27 and TRBJ2-2; 9 bases agree with TRBD1. CDR1 is MNHEY and CDR2 is SMNVEV in the germline V gene (reference sequence). The CDR3 is made up of 17 amino acids. The V and J ends lost 5 bases and 6 bases, in that order; junction bases with no gene match: 13. The CDR3 sequence: CASSPGTGWKKAGELFF. DNA of the CDR3: TGTGCCAGCAGTCCCGGGACAGGGTGGAAAAAGGCCGGGGAGCTGTTTTTT.

The chain recombines TRBV5-1 with TRBJ2-4; possible D gene TRBD1, 7 bases. The germline V gene encodes CDR1 SGHRS and CDR2 YFSETQ. The CDR3 consists of 15 residues. V dropped 7 bases and J dropped 3 bases, with 17 bases sitting between them. The DNA for the CDR3 is TGCGCCAGCTCTGGAGGGGGCTGGGTCAAAAACATTCAGTACTTC. This translates into CASSGGGWVKNIQYF. The full variable domain, its missing parts supplied by reference TRBV5-1 and TRBJ2-4, is KAGVTQTPRYLIKTRGQQVTLSCSPISGHRSVSWYQQTPGQGLQFLFEYFSETQRNKGNFPGRFSGRQFSNSRSEMNVSTLELGDSALYLCASSGGGWVKNIQYFGAGTRLSVL.

The chain links TRBV13 to TRBJ2-2, with D perhaps TRBD1 (6 bases). There are 17 residues in the CDR3. CDR1 and CDR2 from the germline V gene are PRHDT and FYEKMQ (reference sequence). V lost 5 bases and J 6 bases, leaving 22 bases between the germline ends. As DNA, the CDR3 is TGTGCCAGCAGCCACCTTTGGTCAGGGGAAAGACCCGGGGAGCTGTTTTTT. Protein: CASSHLWSGERPGELFF.

This chain uses TRBV3-1 (or the pseudogene TRBV3-2) with TRBJ2-3; no clear D gene. Germline loops: CDR1 LGHDT, CDR2 YNNKEL (reference sequence). CDR3 length: 14 residues. Trimming shortened V by 0 bases and J by 0 bases, and 4 bases separated the two germline ends. The CDR3 reads CASSQDSSTDTQYF. The CDR3 DNA is TGTGCCAGCAGCCAAGACTCTAGCACAGATACGCAGTATTTT.

The V call is TRBV5-1, the J call TRBJ1-2; 7 nucleotides align to TRBD1. The length of the CDR3 is 17 residues. Germline loops: CDR1 SGHRS, CDR2 YFSETQ. The junction had 13 bases not matched to a gene; V was cut back by 0 bases and J by 5 bases. The CDR3 coding sequence is TGCGCCAGCAGCTTGGTGGGTATAAGGGGACAGAAATATGGCTACACCTTC. This sequence encodes CASSLVGIRGQKYGYTF.

This clone was detected a few times. The chain links TRBV5-1 to TRBJ2-7; 10 bases map to TRBD1. V was clipped by 2 bases and J by 2 bases; unmatched bases: 4. The CDR3 totals 15 residues. CDR1 SGHRS and CDR2 YFSETQ come from the germline V gene. As DNA, the CDR3 is TGCGCCAGCAGCTTCGGACAGGGGGGGACCTACGAGCAGTACTTC. Its protein is CASSFGQGGTYEQYF. Variable domain in full (rest from reference TRBV5-1 and TRBJ2-7): KAGVTQTPRYLIKTRGQQVTLSCSPISGHRSVSWYQQTPGQGLQFLFEYFSETQRNKGNFPGRFSGRQFSNSRSEMNVSTLELGDSALYLCASSFGQGGTYEQYFGPGTRLTVT.

This clone has a handful of counts. The genes are TRBV7-6 and TRBJ2-1; D might be TRBD2 (6 bases). The CDR3 is 13 amino acids. Germline V lookup: CDR1 SGHVS, CDR2 FNYEAQ. Between the trimmed V and J ends, which lost 4 bases and 9 bases, there was a span of 13 bases. CDR3: CASSSTSLTEQFF. In DNA, the CDR3 is TGTGCCAGCAGCTCGACTAGTCTCACTGAGCAGTTCTTC.

The chain employs TRBV19 and TRBJ2-7; possible D gene TRBD1, 5 bases. With 3 bases removed from V and 5 bases from J, the gap between germline ends came to 20 bases. This CDR3 is 16 amino acids long. Germline V gives CDR1 LNHDA, CDR2 SQIVND (reference sequence). CDR3 sequence reads: CASSISFRDGSDEQYF. The CDR3 bases are TGTGCCAGTAGTATTTCGTTCAGGGATGGAAGTGACGAGCAGTACTTC.

This clone was seen only once. The chain combines TRBV19 with TRBJ1-3; perhaps TRBD1 as D (5 bases). The CDR3 totals 14 residues. Germline assignment: CDR1 LNHDA and CDR2 SQIVND (reference sequence). V dropped 3 bases and J dropped 3 bases, with 9 bases sitting between them. The CDR3 reads CASSISQGGNTIYF. The CDR3 bases are TGTGCCAGTAGTATCAGCCAGGGTGGAAACACCATATATTTT.

This chain links TRBV5-1 with TRBJ2-6, with 8 bases identical to TRBD1. The CDR3 contains 16 residues. In germline, CDR1 is SGHRS, CDR2 YFSETQ. V shed 5 bases and J 2 bases; nucleotides not matched to a gene: 6. The chain's CDR3 is CASRLTGVPGANVLTF. As DNA, the CDR3 is TGCGCCAGCAGACTGACAGGGGTCCCTGGGGCCAACGTCCTGACTTTC.